This T cell receptor beta chain was obtained from a study of yellow fever vaccine responses in identical twins. General study results and limits: Twins reportedly mounted vaccine T cell responses that seemed partly convergent, partly personalized.

CDR3 length: 15 residues. The germline V and J ends were trimmed by 2 bases and 3 bases, with 13 bases remaining between them. The germline gives CDR1 MGHRA, CDR2 YSYEKL. TCRdb re-called the RT-PCR reads through MiXCR, storing one row per CDR3 protein. Seen here are around 13,000 distinct CDR3 sequences, approximately 84% observed once, and the top ten hold 0.67%. Note on this clonotype: Its target is unknown.

This chain connects TRBV4-1 to TRBJ1-1, with a tentative D call TRBD1 (5 bases). The sequenced sample was T cells from blood (PBMCs), unsorted or a sorted subset (not recorded which), obtained before or after yellow fever vaccination (not recorded which). The sequence came from a woman between 18 and 30 years old who received the yellow fever vaccine. The CDR3 region is CASSQPILGDTEAFF. CDR3 DNA sequence: TGCGCCAGCAGCCAACCGATCCTGGGGGACACTGAAGCTTTCTTT.